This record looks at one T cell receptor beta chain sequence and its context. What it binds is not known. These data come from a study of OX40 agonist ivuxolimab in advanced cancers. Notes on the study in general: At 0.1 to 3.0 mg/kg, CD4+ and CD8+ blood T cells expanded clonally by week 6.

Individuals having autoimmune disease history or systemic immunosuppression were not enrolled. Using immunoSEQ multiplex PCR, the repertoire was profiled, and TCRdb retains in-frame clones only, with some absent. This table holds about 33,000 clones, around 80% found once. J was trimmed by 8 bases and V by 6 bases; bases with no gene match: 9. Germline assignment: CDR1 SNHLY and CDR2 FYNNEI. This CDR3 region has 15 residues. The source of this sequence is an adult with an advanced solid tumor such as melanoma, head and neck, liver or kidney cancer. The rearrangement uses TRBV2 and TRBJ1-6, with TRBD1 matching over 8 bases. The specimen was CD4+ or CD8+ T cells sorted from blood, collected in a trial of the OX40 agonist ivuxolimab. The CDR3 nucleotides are TGTGCCAGCAGGGAGGACAGGGCTCTTCATTCACCCCTCCACTTT. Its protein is CASREDRALHSPLHF.